This is a list of T cell receptor beta chains from one sample in a study of blood T cell repertoires in COVID-19. Produced via immunoSEQ multiplex PCR; TCRdb's table is partial and in-frame only. The sample lists 330,000 or so clones, less than 90% occurring once. Sequencing was done on a sample of PBMCs or T cells enriched from blood (not recorded which). The receptors derive from a young woman who had recovered from COVID-19. Both conserved end residues are part of each CDR3. A D gene is named only where the DNA matches it firmly. Size is stated for part of the rows, as once, few or many counts, or as a class when the clone is expanded.

>TRBJ2-3|.|TRBD1|TRBV5-8
TGTGCCAGCAGCTTGGCCCGGGACAGCGGAACAGATACGCAGTATTTT
CASSLARDSGTDTQYF
>TRBJ1-5|once|TRBD1|TRBV11-2
TGTGCCAGCAGCTTAGGTTCCCCCGGACAGGGTTGGAATCAGCCCCAGCATTTT
CASSLGSPGQGWNQPQHF
>TRBJ2-2|.|.|TRBV7-9
TGTGCCAGCATCCTAACAGGGAACACCGGGGAGCTGTTTTTT
CASILTGNTGELFF
>TRBJ1-5|once|TRBD1|TRBV11-2
TGTGCCAGCAGCGTCGGGACAGCCGATCAGCCCCAGCATTTT
CASSVGTADQPQHF
>TRBJ1-1|.|TRBD1|TRBV19
TGTGCCAGTAGTCTGGGACAGCGGGAAGCTTTCTTT
CASSLGQREAFF
>TRBJ2-7|.|TRBD1|TRBV7-9
TGTGCCAGCAGCGCTCCGGGACAGGATATACGAGAGCAGTACTTC
CASSAPGQDIREQYF
>TRBJ2-2|.|.|TRBV14
TGTGCCAGCAGCCCTAGCCCGCCCGGGGAGCTGTTTTTT
CASSPSPPGELFF
>TRBJ1-5|few|.|TRBV30
TGTGCCTGGAGAGCCGGGGTTTATAGCAATCAGCCCCAGCATTTT
CAWRAGVYSNQPQHF
>TRBJ1-1|.|TRBD1|TRBV2
TGTGCCAGCAGTGGACAGGGGACTGAAGCTTTCTTT
CASSGQGTEAFF
>TRBJ2-7|.|.|TRBV18
TGTGCCAGCTCACCAGGCACAGGTGGCTCCTACGAGCAGTACTTC
CASSPGTGGSYEQYF
>TRBJ2-1|.|TRBD2|TRBV28
TGTGCCAGCAGTTCGACTAGCGGGAGGGTTGGTGAGCAGTTCTTC
CASSSTSGRVGEQFF
>TRBJ2-1|.|TRBD2|TRBV11-2
TGTGCCAGCAGCTTCGTGCGCGGGGGGGCCACTAGCTCCTACAATGAGCAGTTCTTC
CASSFVRGGATSSYNEQFF
>TRBJ2-7|few|.|TRBV14
TGTGCCAGCAGCCAAAACGAGTTCTCCTACGAGCAGTACTTC
CASSQNEFSYEQYF
>TRBJ1-1|.|.|TRBV27
TGTGCCAGCTCGGGGTTGAACACTGAAGCTTTCTTT
CASSGLNTEAFF
>TRBJ1-2|once|.|TRBV15
TGTGCCACCAGCAGAGGACAGCAAGTTTATGGCTACACCTTC
CATSRGQQVYGYTF
>TRBJ2-2|.|TRBD1|TRBV3-1/TRBV3-2
TGTGCCAGCAGCCAGTCAGGGGGTTCCGGGGAGCTGTTTTTT
CASSQSGGSGELFF
>TRBJ1-6|.|.|TRBV28
TGTGCCAGCAGTTTTGGGAGGTGGAGGAGCTCCTATAATTCACCCCTCCACTTT
CASSFGRWRSSYNSPLHF
>TRBJ2-1|.|TRBD2|TRBV24-1
TGTGCCACCAGTGGACTAGCGGGAGGGCCTCGGGAGCAGTTCTTC
CATSGLAGGPREQFF
>TRBJ2-7|.|TRBD2|TRBV27
TGTGCCAGCAGTCCTACTTACCGCACGGAGAGCGGGACTGCCGAGCAGTACTTC
CASSPTYRTESGTAEQYF
>TRBJ1-4|.|.|TRBV7-9
TGTGCCAGCAGCAGCCAGGGGTCTGAAAAACTGTTTTTT
CASSSQGSEKLFF
>TRBJ1-1|.|.|TRBV24-1
TGTGCCACCAGTGATGCAACTACAGGGAACACTGAAGCTTTCTTT
CATSDATTGNTEAFF
>TRBJ1-1|.|TRBD1|TRBV11-2
TGTGCCAGCAGCCCCGGCGACAGGGGTCCACCTGAAGCTTTCTTT
CASSPGDRGPPEAFF
>TRBJ1-1|.|TRBD1|TRBV6-5
TGTGCCAGCACCGGGACAGGGAGAACTGAAGCTTTCTTT
CASTGTGRTEAFF
>TRBJ1-2|.|TRBD1|TRBV28
TGTGCCAGTGGGGACAGGCCAAACTATGGCTACACCTTC
CASGDRPNYGYTF
>TRBJ1-2|.|.|TRBV5-1
TGCGCCAGCAGCTTGCAGTCAGGGCTGGACTATGGCTACACCTTC
CASSLQSGLDYGYTF
>TRBJ2-3|few|.|TRBV6-2/TRBV6-3
TGTGCCAGCAGTCTGTCGGATACGCAGTATTTT
CASSLSDTQYF
>TRBJ2-7|.|.|TRBV5-1
TGCGCCAGCAGCTTGATGGGGCGCCCCTACGAGCAGTACTTC
CASSLMGRPYEQYF
>TRBJ2-2|.|TRBD2|TRBV28
TGTGCCAGCAGTGCCGGGACTAGCGGGAGCGCCGGGGAGCTGTTTTTT
CASSAGTSGSAGELFF
>TRBJ1-2|once|.|TRBV25-1
TGTGCCAGCAGTGAAAACCGGGGGGGAGTTCCTTATGGCTACACCTTC
CASSENRGGVPYGYTF
>TRBJ2-7|.|.|TRBV3-1/TRBV3-2
TGTGCCAGCAGCCAGTACAACGAGCAGTACTTC
CASSQYNEQYF
>TRBJ1-1|.|.|TRBV4-1
TGCGCCAGCAGCCAAGATAAGCTCTCAGGGGCAAAGAACACTGAAGCTTTCTTT
CASSQDKLSGAKNTEAFF
>TRBJ1-2|.|TRBD1|TRBV27
TGTGCCAGCAGTGGGGACAGGGAAATCTACACCTTC
CASSGDREIYTF
>TRBJ1-1|.|TRBD1|TRBV4-1
TGCGCCAGCAGCCACGAAGGACAGGTGAGCACTGAAGCTTTCTTT
CASSHEGQVSTEAFF
>TRBJ1-4|.|TRBD1|TRBV19
TGTGCCAGTAGTCGACAGGGGACTAATGAAAAACTGTTTTTT
CASSRQGTNEKLFF
>TRBJ1-1|.|.|TRBV30
TGTGCCTGGAATCCGGGAGCGAACACTGAAGCTTTCTTT
CAWNPGANTEAFF
>TRBJ2-7|.|.|TRBV15
TGTGCCACCAGCAGAACCTCTTGGCCCAGCTCCTACGAGCAGTACTTC
CATSRTSWPSSYEQYF
>TRBJ2-5|once|TRBD2|TRBV10-1
TGCGCCACCAGGGGCGGGGGGGAAGAGACCCAGTACTTC
CATRGGGEETQYF
>TRBJ1-3|.|.|TRBV5-8
TGTGCCAGCCGACTCATGAGCTCTGGAAACACCATATATTTT
CASRLMSSGNTIYF
>TRBJ1-4|.|.|TRBV19
TGTGCCAGTAGTATTAACGGACAGACAACTAATGAAAAACTGTTTTTT
CASSINGQTTNEKLFF
>TRBJ1-1|.|.|TRBV5-1
TGCGCCAGCAGCTGGAACACAGCGAACACTGAAGCTTTCTTT
CASSWNTANTEAFF
>TRBJ2-3|.|TRBD1|TRBV10-1
TGCGCCAGCAGCGTGAACAGGGGGCGCGGAGATACGCAGTATTTT
CASSVNRGRGDTQYF
>TRBJ2-7|.|.|TRBV19
TGTGCCAGTAGTCCCGGGATTTCCTCCTACGAGCAGTACTTC
CASSPGISSYEQYF
>TRBJ2-2|.|TRBD1|TRBV4-1
TGCGCCAGCAGCTTTAACAGGGGGCTAAGCGGGGAGCTGTTTTTT
CASSFNRGLSGELFF
>TRBJ2-3|once|TRBD2|TRBV5-6
TGTGCCAGCAGCCCCCCGGGTACTAGCGGAGATACGCAGTATTTT
CASSPPGTSGDTQYF
>TRBJ1-4|.|TRBD1|TRBV2
TGTGCCAGCAGGGGACAGGTAGTCGGCGAAAAACTGTTTTTT
CASRGQVVGEKLFF
>TRBJ1-5|once|TRBD1|TRBV5-5
TGTGCCAGCAGCCGAGGACAGGGGAATCAGCCCCAGCATTTT
CASSRGQGNQPQHF
>TRBJ2-1|.|TRBD1|TRBV7-2
TGTGCCAGCAGCGGATATTTGACAGGGTCAAATGAGCAGTTCTTC
CASSGYLTGSNEQFF
>TRBJ2-7|once|.|TRBV19
TGTGCCAGTAGTGGGGGCAGCGCCTACGAGCAGTACTTC
CASSGGSAYEQYF
>TRBJ2-5|.|TRBD1|TRBV28
TGTGCCGCGTTCCCCTCCGGGACAGGGGGCCCTCCTCTCCAAGAGACCCAGTACTTC
CAAFPSGTGGPPLQETQYF
>TRBJ1-2|.|.|TRBV7-2
TGTGCCAGCAGCCCACCAGTGGGGCGGATCTATGGCTACACCTTC
CASSPPVGRIYGYTF
>TRBJ2-1|.|TRBD2|TRBV7-6
TGTGCCAGCAGCGACAGAAGACTAGCGGGAGGTCATGAGCAGTTCTTC
CASSDRRLAGGHEQFF
>TRBJ2-7|once|TRBD1|TRBV3-1/TRBV3-2
TGTGCCAGCAGCCAAGGAGGACAGGGGGTATACGAGCAGTACTTC
CASSQGGQGVYEQYF
>TRBJ2-4|.|.|TRBV6-1
TGTGCCAGCAGTGAAGGAGGGCTAGGCAAAAACATTCAGTACTTC
CASSEGGLGKNIQYF
>TRBJ1-3|.|.|TRBV18
TGTGCCAGCTCACCTGGGGGCGCTTCTGGAAACACCATATATTTT
CASSPGGASGNTIYF
>TRBJ2-3|once|TRBD2|TRBV5-4
TGTGCCAGCAGCATTCCGGGACTAGCGGGAGGGGCAGATACGCAGTATTTT
CASSIPGLAGGADTQYF
>TRBJ2-1|.|.|TRBV10-3
TGTGCCATCGGATATACCGAGGGAAATGAGCAGTTCTTC
CAIGYTEGNEQFF
>TRBJ1-1|.|TRBD1|TRBV2
TGTGCCAGCAGTGCTGGGGACAGCACTGAAGCTTTCTTT
CASSAGDSTEAFF